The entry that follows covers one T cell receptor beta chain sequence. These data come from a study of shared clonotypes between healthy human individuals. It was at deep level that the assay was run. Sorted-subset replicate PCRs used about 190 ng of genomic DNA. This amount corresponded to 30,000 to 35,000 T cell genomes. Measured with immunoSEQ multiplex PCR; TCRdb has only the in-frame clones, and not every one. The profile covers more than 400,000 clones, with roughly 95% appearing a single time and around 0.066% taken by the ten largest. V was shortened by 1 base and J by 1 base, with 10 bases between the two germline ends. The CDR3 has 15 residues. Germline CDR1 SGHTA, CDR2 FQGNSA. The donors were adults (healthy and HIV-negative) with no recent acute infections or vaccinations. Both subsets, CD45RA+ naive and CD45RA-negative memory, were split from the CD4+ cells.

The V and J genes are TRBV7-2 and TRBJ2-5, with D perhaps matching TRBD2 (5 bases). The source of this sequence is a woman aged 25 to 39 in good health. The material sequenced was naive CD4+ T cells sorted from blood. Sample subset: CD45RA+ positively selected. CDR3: CASSLGWLAQETQYF. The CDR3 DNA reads TGTGCCAGCAGCTTAGGTTGGCTAGCCCAAGAGACCCAGTACTTC.